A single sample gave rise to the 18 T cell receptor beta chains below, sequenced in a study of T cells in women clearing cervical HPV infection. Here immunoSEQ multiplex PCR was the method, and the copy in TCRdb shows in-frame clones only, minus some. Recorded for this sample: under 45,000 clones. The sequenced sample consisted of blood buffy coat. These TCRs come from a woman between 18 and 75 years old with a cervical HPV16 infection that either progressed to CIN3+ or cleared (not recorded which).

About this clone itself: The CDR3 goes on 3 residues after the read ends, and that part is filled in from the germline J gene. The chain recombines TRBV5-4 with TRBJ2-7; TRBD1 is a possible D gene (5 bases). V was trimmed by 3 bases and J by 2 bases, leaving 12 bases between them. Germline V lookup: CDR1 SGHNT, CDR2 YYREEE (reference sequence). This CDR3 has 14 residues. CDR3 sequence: CASSSRAAPYEQYF. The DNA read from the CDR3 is TGTGCCAGCAGCTCCAGGGCCGCCCCCTACGAG.

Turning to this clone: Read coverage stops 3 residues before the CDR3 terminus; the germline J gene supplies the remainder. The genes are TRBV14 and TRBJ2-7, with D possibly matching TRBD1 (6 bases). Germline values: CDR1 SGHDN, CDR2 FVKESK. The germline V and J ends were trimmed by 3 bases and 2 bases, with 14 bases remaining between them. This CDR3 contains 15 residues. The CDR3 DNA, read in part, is TGTGCCAGCAGCCACCCTTCACAGGGAGCCTACGAG. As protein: CASSHPSQGAYE. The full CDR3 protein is CASSHPSQGAYEQYF.

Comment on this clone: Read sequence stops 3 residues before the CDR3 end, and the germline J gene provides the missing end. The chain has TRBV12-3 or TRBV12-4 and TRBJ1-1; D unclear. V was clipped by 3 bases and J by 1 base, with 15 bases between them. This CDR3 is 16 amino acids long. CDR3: CASSFTGITPNTEAFF. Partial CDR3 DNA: TGTGCCAGCAGTTTCACGGGTATCACCCCGAACACTGAA.

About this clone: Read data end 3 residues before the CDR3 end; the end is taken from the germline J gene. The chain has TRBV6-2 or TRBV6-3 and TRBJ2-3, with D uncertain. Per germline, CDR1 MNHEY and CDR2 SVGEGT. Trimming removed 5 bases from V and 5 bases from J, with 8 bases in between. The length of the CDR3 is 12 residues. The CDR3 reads CASSPTEDTQYF. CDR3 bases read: TGTGCCAGCAGTCCGACTGAAGATACG.

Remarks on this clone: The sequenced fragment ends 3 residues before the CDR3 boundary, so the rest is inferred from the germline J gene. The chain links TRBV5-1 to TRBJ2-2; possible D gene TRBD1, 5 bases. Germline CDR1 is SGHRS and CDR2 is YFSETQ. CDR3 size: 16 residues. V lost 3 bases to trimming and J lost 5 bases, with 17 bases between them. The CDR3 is CASSSDRLGDTGELFF. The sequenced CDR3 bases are TGCGCCAGCAGCTCCGACCGGCTAGGGGATACCGGGGAG.

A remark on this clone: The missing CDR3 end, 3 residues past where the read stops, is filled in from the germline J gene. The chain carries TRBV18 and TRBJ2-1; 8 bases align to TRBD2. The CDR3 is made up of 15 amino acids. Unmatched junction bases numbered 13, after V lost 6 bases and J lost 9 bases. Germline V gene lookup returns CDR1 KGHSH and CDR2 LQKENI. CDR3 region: CASSPSSGREAEQFF. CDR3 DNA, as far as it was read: TGTGCCAGCTCCCCATCTTCTGGGCGGGAGGCTGAG.

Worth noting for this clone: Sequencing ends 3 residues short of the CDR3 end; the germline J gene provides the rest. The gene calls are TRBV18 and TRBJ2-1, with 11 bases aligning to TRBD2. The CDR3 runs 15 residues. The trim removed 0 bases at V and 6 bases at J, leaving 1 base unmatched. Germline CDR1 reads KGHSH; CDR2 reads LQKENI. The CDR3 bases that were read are TGTGCCAGCTCACCACCTAGCGGGGGGGGCAATGAG. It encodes CASSPPSGGGNE. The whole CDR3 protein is CASSPPSGGGNEQFF.

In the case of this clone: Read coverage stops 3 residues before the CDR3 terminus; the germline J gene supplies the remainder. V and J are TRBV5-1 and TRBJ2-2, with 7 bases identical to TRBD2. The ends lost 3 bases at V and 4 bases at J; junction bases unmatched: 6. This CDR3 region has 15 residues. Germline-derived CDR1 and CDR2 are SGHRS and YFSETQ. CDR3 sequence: CASSSGLVITGELFF. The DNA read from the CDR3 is TGCGCCAGCAGCTCTGGACTAGTCATCACCGGGGAG.

The part of the CDR3 DNA that was read is TGTGCCAGTAGTACCGGACAGGGAACGCGATACGCTGAA. This gives the protein CASSTGQGTRYAE. The entire CDR3 protein is CASSTGQGTRYAEAFF. The J gene is TRBJ1-1, the V gene TRBV19, with 8 positions matching TRBD1. The read comes to an end 3 residues before the CDR3 does, leaving the germline J gene to fill in the end. The CDR3 loop spans 16 amino acids. Trimming took 4 bases from V and 6 from J; bases not matched to a gene: 13. Germline CDR1 and CDR2: LNHDA and SQIVND (reference sequence).

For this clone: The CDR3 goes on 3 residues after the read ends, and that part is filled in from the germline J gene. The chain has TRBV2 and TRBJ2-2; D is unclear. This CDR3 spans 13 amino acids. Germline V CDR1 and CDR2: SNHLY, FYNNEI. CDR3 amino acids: CASSEALRSPLFF. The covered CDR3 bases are TGTGCCAGCAGTGAAGCGCTTCGGTCACCG.

The CDR3 bases that were read are TGCGCCAGCAGCGCGACAGGGGACTATGGC. Protein product: CASSATGDYG. The full CDR3 sequence reads CASSATGDYGYTF. The chain links TRBV5-1 to TRBJ1-2; 8 bases line up with TRBD1. The CDR3 extends 3 residues past the end of the read, so its final part is completed from the germline J gene. J gave up 3 bases and V 4 bases, and 2 bases lay outside the gene matches. CDR1 and CDR2 (germline): SGHRS, YFSETQ. The CDR3 extends over 13 amino acids.

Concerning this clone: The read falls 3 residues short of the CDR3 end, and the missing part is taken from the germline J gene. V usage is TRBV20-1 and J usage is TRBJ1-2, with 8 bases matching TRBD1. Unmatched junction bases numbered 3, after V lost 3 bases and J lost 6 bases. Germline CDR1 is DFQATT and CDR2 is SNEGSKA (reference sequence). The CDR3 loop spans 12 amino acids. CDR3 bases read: TGCAGTGCTAGGAACAGGGGGAATGGC. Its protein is CSARNRGNG. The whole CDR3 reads CSARNRGNGYTF.

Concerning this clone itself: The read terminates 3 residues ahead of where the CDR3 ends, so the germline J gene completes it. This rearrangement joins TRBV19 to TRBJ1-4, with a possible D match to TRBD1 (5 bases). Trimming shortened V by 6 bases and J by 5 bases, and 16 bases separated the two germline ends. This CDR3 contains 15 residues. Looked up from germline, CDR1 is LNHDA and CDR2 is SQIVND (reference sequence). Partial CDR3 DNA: TGTGCCAGTAGCCCTCCCGGCAGGGCGAATGAAAAA. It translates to CASSPPGRANEK. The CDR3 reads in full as CASSPPGRANEKLFF.

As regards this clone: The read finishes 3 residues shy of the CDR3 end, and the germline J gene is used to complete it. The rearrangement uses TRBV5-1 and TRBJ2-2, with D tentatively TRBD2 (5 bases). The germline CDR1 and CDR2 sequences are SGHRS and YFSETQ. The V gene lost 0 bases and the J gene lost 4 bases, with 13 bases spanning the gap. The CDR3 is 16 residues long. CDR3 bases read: TGCGCCAGCAGCTTGGGGGTAGCGTGGAGCACCGGGGAG. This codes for CASSLGVAWSTGE. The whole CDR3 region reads CASSLGVAWSTGELFF.

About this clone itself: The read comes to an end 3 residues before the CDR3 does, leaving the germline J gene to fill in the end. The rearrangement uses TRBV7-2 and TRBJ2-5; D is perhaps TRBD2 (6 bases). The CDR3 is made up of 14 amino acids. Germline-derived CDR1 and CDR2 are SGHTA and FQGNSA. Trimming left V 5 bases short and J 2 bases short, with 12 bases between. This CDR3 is CASSPGAGQETQYF. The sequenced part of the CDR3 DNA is TGTGCCAGCAGCCCCGGGGCGGGGCAAGAGACC.

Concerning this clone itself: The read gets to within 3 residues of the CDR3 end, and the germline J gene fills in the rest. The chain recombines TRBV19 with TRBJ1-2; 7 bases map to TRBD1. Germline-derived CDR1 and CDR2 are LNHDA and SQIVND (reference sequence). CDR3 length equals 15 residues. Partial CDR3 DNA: TGTGCCAGTAGTTCACTTACAGGGGACCTCTACGAC. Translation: CASSSLTGDLYD. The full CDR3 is CASSSLTGDLYDYTF.

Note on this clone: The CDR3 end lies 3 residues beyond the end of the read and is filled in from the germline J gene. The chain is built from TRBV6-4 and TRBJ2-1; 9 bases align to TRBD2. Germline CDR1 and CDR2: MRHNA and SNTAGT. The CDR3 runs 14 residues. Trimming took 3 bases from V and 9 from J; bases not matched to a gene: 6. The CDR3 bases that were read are TGTGCCAGCAGTGAAATAGCGGGAGCTACTGAG. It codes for CASSEIAGATE. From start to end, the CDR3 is CASSEIAGATEQFF.

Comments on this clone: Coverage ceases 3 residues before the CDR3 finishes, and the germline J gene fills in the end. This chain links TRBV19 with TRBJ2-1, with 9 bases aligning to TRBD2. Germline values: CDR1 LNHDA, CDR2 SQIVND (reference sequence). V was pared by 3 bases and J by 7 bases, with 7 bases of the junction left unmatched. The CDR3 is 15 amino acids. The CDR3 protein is CASSIAGGPRNEQFF. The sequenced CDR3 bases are TGTGCCAGTAGTATCGCGGGAGGGCCGCGAAATGAG.